This T cell receptor (beta chain) was captured by sequencing in a study of early T cells in non-severe SARS-CoV-2 infection. Study details: Chains were unpaired, as sequencing was done on bulk RNA from unsorted whole blood.

TCRdb re-derived calls from the 5' RACE reads in MiXCR, one entry per CDR3 protein. The sample has roughly 30,000 distinct CDR3 sequences; roughly 5% are singletons. Germline V gene sequence: CDR1 SQVTM, CDR2 ANQGSEA. This CDR3 has 18 amino acids. Many counts were recorded for this clonotype. The germline gene is not matched at one end of the junction; a read error may be the cause. What was sequenced was whole blood. The sequence was obtained from an adult who was a healthcare worker with PCR-confirmed SARS-CoV-2 infection or an uninfected control (not recorded which). This sequence joins TRBV29-1 and TRBJ1-6; 10 bases agree with TRBD1. This CDR3 is CSAGSPGQGITYNSPLHF. The CDR3 DNA reads as TGCAGCGCAGGATCGCCGGGACAGGGGATCACCTATAATTCACCCCTCCATTTT. The complete variable domain, with remaining parts taken from reference TRBV29-1 and TRBJ1-6, reads SAVISQKPSRDICQRGTSLTIQCQVDSQVTMMFWYRQQPGQSLTLIATANQGSEATYESGFVIDKFPISRPNLTFSTLTVSNMSPEDSSIYLCSAGSPGQGITYNSPLHFGNGTRLTVT.